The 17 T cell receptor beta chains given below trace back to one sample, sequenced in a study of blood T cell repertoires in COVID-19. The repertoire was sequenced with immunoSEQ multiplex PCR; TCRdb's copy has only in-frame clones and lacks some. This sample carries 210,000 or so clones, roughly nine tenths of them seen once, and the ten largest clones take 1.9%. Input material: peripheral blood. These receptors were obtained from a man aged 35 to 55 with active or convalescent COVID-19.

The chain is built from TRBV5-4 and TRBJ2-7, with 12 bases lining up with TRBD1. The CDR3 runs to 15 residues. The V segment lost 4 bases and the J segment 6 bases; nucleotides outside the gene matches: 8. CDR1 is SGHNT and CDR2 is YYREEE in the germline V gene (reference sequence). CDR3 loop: CASSGAGTGGSEQYF. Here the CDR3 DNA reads TGTGCCAGCAGCGGTGCCGGGACAGGGGGCTCCGAGCAGTACTTC. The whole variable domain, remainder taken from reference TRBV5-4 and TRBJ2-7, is ETGVTQSPTHLIKTRGQQVTLRCSSQSGHNTVSWYQQALGQGPQFIFQYYREEENGRGNFPPRFSGLQFPNYSSELNVNALELDDSALYLCASSGAGTGGSEQYFGPGTRLTVT.

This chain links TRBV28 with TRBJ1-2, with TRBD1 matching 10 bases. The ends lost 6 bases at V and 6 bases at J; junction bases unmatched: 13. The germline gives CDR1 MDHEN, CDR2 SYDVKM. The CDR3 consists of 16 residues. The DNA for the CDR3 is TGTGCCAGCAGCCCAGGACAGGGGGTGGTTAGCCATGGCTACACCTTC. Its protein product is CASSPGQGVVSHGYTF.

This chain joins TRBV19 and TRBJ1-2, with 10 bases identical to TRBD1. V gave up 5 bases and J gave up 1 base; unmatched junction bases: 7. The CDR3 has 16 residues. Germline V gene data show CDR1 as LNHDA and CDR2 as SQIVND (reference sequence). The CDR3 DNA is TGTGCCAGTAGTCGGACAGGGGGAAACCTTAACTATGGCTACACCTTC. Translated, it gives CASSRTGGNLNYGYTF.

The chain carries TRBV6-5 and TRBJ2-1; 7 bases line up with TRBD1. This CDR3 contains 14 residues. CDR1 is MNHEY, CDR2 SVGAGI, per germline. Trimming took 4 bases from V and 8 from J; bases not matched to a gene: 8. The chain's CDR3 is CASSSTRQGDEQFF. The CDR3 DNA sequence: TGTGCCAGCAGTTCCACTCGACAGGGCGATGAGCAGTTCTTC.

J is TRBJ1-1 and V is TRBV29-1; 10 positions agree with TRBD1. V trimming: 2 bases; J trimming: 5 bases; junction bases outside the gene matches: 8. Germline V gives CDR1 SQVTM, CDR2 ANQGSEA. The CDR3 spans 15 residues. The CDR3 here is CSVERGDRGLTEAFF. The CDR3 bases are TGCAGCGTTGAAAGGGGGGACAGGGGTTTGACTGAAGCTTTCTTT. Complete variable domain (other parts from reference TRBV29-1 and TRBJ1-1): SAVISQKPSRDICQRGTSLTIQCQVDSQVTMMFWYRQQPGQSLTLIATANQGSEATYESGFVIDKFPISRPNLTFSTLTVSNMSPEDSSIYLCSVERGDRGLTEAFFGQGTRLTVV.

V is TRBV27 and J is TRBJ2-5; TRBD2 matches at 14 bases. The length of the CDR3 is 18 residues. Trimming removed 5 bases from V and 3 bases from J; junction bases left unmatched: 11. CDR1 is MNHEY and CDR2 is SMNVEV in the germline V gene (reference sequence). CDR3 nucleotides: TGTGCCAGCAGTGCCCGACTAGCGGGGGGGACGGGTGAAGAGACCCAGTACTTC. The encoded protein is CASSARLAGGTGEETQYF.

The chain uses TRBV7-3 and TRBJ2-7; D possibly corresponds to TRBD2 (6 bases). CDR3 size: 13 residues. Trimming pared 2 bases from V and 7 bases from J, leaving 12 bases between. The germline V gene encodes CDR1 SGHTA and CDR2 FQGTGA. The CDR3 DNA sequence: TGTGCCAGCAGCTTAGAGGAGGGGCGGGAGCAGTACTTC. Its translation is CASSLEEGREQYF.

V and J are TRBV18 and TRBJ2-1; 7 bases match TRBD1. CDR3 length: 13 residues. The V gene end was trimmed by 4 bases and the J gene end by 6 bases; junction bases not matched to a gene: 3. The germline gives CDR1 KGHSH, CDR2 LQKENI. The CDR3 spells CASSLGQVNEQFF. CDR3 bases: TGTGCCAGCTCACTCGGACAGGTCAATGAGCAGTTCTTC.

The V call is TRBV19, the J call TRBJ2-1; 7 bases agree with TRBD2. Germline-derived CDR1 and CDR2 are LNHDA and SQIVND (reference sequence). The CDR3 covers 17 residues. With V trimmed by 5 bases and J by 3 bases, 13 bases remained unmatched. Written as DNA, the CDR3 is TGTGCCAGTAGTTGGAGTGCTCCAGCTAGCGGCTACAATGAGCAGTTCTTC. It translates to CASSWSAPASGYNEQFF. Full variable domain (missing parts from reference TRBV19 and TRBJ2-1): DGGITQSPKYLFRKEGQNVTLSCEQNLNHDAMYWYRQDPGQGLRLIYYSQIVNDFQKGDIAEGYSVSREKKESFPLTVTSAQKNPTAFYLCASSWSAPASGYNEQFFGPGTRLTVL.

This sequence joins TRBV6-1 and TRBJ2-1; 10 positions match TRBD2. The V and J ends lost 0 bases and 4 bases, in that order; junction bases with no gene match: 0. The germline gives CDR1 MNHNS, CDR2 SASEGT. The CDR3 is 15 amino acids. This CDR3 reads CASSEAAGGYNEQFF. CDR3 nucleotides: TGTGCCAGCAGTGAAGCAGCGGGAGGGTACAATGAGCAGTTCTTC.

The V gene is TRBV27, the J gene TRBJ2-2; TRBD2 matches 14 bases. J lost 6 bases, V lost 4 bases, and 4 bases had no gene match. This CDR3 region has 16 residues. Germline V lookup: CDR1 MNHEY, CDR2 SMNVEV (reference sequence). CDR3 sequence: CASSSRLAGGAGELFF. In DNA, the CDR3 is TGTGCCAGCAGTTCCCGACTAGCGGGAGGGGCCGGGGAGCTGTTTTTT.

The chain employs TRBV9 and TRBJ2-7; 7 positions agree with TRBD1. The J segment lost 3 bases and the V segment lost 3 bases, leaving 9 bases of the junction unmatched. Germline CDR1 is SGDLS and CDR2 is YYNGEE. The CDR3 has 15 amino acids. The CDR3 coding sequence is TGTGCCAGCAGCGAAGGGACAGATTACTACTACGAGCAGTACTTC. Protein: CASSEGTDYYYEQYF.

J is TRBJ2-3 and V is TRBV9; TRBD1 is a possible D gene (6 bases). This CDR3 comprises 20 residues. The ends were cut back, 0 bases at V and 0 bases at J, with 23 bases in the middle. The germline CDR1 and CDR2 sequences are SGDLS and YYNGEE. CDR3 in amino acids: CASSVAPGQGTATSTDTQYF. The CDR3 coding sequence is TGTGCCAGCAGCGTAGCCCCAGGGCAGGGGACGGCAACTAGCACAGATACGCAGTATTTT.

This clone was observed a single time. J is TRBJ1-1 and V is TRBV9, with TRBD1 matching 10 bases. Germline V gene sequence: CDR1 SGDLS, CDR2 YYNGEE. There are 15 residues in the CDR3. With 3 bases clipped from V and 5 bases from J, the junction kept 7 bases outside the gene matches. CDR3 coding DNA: TGTGCCAGCAGCGGAGACGGACAGGGGGTGACTGAAGCTTTCTTT. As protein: CASSGDGQGVTEAFF. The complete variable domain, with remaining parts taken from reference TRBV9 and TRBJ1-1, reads DSGVTQTPKHLITATGQRVTLRCSPRSGDLSVYWYQQSLDQGLQFLIQYYNGEERAKGNILERFSAQQFPDLHSELNLSSLELGDSALYFCASSGDGQGVTEAFFGQGTRLTVV.

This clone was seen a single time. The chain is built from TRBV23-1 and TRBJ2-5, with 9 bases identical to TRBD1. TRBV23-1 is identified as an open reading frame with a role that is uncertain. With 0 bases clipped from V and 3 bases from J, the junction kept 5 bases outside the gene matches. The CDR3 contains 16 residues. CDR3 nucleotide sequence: TGCGCCAGCAGTCAATCGTTTTGGACAGGGGAAGAGACCCAGTACTTC. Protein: CASSQSFWTGEETQYF.

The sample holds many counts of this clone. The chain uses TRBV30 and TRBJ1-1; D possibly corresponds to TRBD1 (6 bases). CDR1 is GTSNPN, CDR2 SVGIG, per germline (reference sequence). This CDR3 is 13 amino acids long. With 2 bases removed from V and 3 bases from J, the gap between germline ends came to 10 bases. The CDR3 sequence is CAWSLGAYTEAFF. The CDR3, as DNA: TGTGCCTGGAGTTTGGGGGCTTACACTGAAGCTTTCTTT.

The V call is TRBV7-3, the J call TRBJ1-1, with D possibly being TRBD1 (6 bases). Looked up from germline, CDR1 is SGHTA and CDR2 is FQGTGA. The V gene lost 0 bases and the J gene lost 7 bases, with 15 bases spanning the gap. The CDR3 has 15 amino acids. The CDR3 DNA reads TGTGCCAGCAGCTTAACGGGCCAGGGGATTCATGAAGCTTTCTTT. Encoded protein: CASSLTGQGIHEAFF.